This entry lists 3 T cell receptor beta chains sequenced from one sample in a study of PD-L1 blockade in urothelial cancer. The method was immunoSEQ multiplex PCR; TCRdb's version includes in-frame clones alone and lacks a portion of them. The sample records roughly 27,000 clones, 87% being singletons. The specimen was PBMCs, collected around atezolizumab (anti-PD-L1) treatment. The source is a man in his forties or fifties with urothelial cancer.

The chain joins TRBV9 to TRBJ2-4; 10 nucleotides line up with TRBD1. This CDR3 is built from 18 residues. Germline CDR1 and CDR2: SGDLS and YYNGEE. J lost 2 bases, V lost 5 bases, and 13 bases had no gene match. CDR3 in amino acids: CASSGTPGTGVTKNIQYF. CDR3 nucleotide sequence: TGTGCCAGCAGTGGGACCCCCGGGACAGGGGTGACCAAAAACATTCAGTACTTC.

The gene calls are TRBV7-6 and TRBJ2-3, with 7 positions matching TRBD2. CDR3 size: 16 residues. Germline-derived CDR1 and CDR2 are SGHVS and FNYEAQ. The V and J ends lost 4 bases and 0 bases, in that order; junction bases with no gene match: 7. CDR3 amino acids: CASSSRELASTDTQYF. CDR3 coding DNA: TGTGCCAGCAGCTCCCGGGAACTAGCGAGCACAGATACGCAGTATTTT.

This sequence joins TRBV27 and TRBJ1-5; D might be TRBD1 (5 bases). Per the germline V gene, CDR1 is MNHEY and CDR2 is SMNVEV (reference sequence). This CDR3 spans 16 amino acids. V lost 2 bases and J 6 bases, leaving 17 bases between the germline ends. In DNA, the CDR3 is TGTGCCAGCAGTTTAAGGGCAGGGCTTTCTGGTCAGCCCCAGCATTTT. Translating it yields CASSLRAGLSGQPQHF.